This T cell receptor beta chain was captured in a study of beta chain features in type 1 diabetes. Overall study results and limits: Within patients, naive, central memory and Treg TCRB repertoires seemed more similar than within healthy donors.

This CDR3 has 16 residues. Germline V gene data show CDR1 as SGHRS and CDR2 as YFSETQ. With 4 bases removed from V and 0 bases from J, the gap between germline ends came to 15 bases. This clone was detected a few times. Its antigen is unknown. Expressed TCRB transcripts were sequenced because the entire RNA isolate underwent reverse transcription. Sequenced by immunoSEQ multiplex PCR; TCRdb stores in-frame clones only, minus some. The sample lists almost 350,000 clones; less than 9.5% were seen once. The sample was central memory CD4+ T cells from blood. This sequence originates from a woman between 18 and 29 years old in good health. The rearrangement joins TRBV5-1 to TRBJ2-3; D possibly corresponds to TRBD1 (6 bases). This CDR3 reads CASSTGTDSSTDTQYF. The CDR3 region has the DNA TGCGCCAGCAGCACAGGGACCGACTCAAGCACAGATACGCAGTATTTT.